One sample yielded the 23 T cell receptor beta chains listed below, sequenced in a study of blood T cell repertoires in COVID-19. Only in-frame clones appear in the TCRdb table, and some are missing; sequencing was by immunoSEQ multiplex PCR. The sample carries about 260,000 clones, roughly 80% recorded once. The sample was peripheral blood. The source of these receptors is a man aged 55 to 70 with acute or convalescent COVID-19.

The chain is built from TRBV21-1 and TRBJ2-1; the table's TRBD1 call for D was not verified on the DNA. TRBV21-1 is marked as a pseudogene. This CDR3 contains 15 residues. CDR3 nucleotide sequence: TGTGCCAGCAGCCTCCCCGGACAGGGTATAGATGAGCAGTTCTTC. Protein: CASSLPGQGIDEQFF.

This chain uses TRBV2 with TRBJ2-1, with 8 bases fitting TRBD2. The CDR3 spans 15 residues. In germline, CDR1 is SNHLY, CDR2 FYNNEI. After removal of 0 bases from V and 4 bases from J, the junction contained 2 bases not matched to a gene. CDR3 sequence reads: CASSEAGGAYNEQFF. The CDR3 bases are TGTGCCAGCAGTGAAGCCGGGGGGGCTTACAATGAGCAGTTCTTC.

This chain links TRBV7-2 with TRBJ2-7, with D tentatively TRBD1 (6 bases). Trimming shortened V by 5 bases and J by 4 bases, and 9 bases separated the two germline ends. This CDR3 is 12 amino acids long. CDR1 is SGHTA, CDR2 FQGNSA, per germline. CDR3 nucleotides: TGTGCCAGCAGCAAGACAGGTTACGAGCAGTACTTC. This translates into CASSKTGYEQYF. Variable domain in full (rest from reference TRBV7-2 and TRBJ2-7): GAGVSQSPSNKVTEKGKDVELRCDPISGHTALYWYRQSLGQGLEFLIYFQGNSAPDKSGLPSDRFSAERTGGSVSTLTIQRTQQEDSAVYLCASSKTGYEQYFGPGTRLTVT.

The rearrangement uses TRBV14 and TRBJ2-3, with D unresolved. Germline V gene lookup returns CDR1 SGHDN and CDR2 FVKESK. Between the trimmed V and J ends, which lost 0 bases and 5 bases, there was a span of 15 bases. The CDR3 totals 16 residues. Here the CDR3 DNA reads TGTGCCAGCAGCCAAGACGTGCGGCGGCCACAAGATACGCAGTATTTT. Translation gives CASSQDVRRPQDTQYF. Full variable domain (missing parts from reference TRBV14 and TRBJ2-3): EAGVTQFPSHSVIEKGQTVTLRCDPISGHDNLYWYRRVMGKEIKFLLHFVKESKQDESGMPNNRFLAERTGGTYSTLKVQPAELEDSGVYFCASSQDVRRPQDTQYFGPGTRLTVL.

The sample holds a few counts of this clone. The rearrangement joins TRBV19 to TRBJ1-5, with 10 nucleotides matching TRBD1. After removal of 4 bases from V and 7 bases from J, the junction contained 7 bases not matched to a gene. Germline lookup yields CDR1 LNHDA and CDR2 SQIVND (reference sequence). This CDR3 is 15 amino acids long. Here the CDR3 DNA reads TGTGCCAGTAGTACAGACAGGGGGCGTTTACAGCCCCAGCATTTT. Amino acids: CASSTDRGRLQPQHF.

This clone was recorded a few times. The chain carries TRBV28 and TRBJ2-7; 10 bases agree with TRBD1. Trimming cost V 3 bases and J 7 bases; bases outside gene matches: 12. CDR3 size: 16 residues. Germline V gives CDR1 MDHEN, CDR2 SYDVKM. The CDR3 loop reads CASSLGTGAPPGEQYF. CDR3 nucleotide sequence: TGTGCCAGCAGTTTGGGGACAGGGGCCCCACCGGGAGAGCAGTACTTC.

The V gene is TRBV4-1, the J gene TRBJ2-5, with TRBD1 identical over 8 bases. This CDR3 is built from 17 residues. The germline CDR1 and CDR2 sequences are MGHRA and YSYEKL. V shed 1 base and J 5 bases; nucleotides not matched to a gene: 12. CDR3 coding DNA: TGCGCCAGCAGCCAAGCCGGACAGGGTGGGACCTGGGAGACCCAGTACTTC. Its translation: CASSQAGQGGTWETQYF.

This sequence joins TRBV6-5 and TRBJ2-1; 9 bases match TRBD1. The CDR3 has 13 residues. The J segment lost 10 bases and the V segment lost 4 bases, leaving 5 bases of the junction unmatched. Germline CDR1 and CDR2: MNHEY and SVGAGI. The CDR3 spells CASSWTGAGEQFF. CDR3 bases: TGTGCCAGCAGTTGGACAGGGGCGGGGGAGCAGTTCTTC.

This sequence joins TRBV9 and TRBJ1-4; no clear D. There are 13 residues in the CDR3. CDR1 and CDR2 (germline): SGDLS, YYNGEE. The ends were cut back, 1 base at V and 7 bases at J, with 8 bases in the middle. The CDR3 reads CASSVIPGEKLFF. Here the CDR3 DNA reads TGTGCCAGCAGCGTAATTCCGGGTGAAAAACTGTTTTTT.

The J gene is TRBJ2-1, the V gene TRBV7-9, with D maybe TRBD2 (6 bases). The CDR3 is made up of 15 amino acids. The ends were cut back, 5 bases at V and 4 bases at J, with 15 bases in the middle. Germline V gives CDR1 SEHNR, CDR2 FQNEAQ (reference sequence). CDR3 in amino acids: CASSARGAFYNEQFF. The CDR3 nucleotides are TGTGCCAGCAGCGCCCGCGGGGCTTTTTACAATGAGCAGTTCTTC.

This chain joins TRBV19 and TRBJ2-7; 7 nucleotides align to TRBD1. CDR1 is LNHDA and CDR2 is SQIVND in the germline V gene (reference sequence). The CDR3 extends over 18 amino acids. V dropped 0 bases and J dropped 5; count of bases not matched to a gene: 16. Here the CDR3 reads CASSIDDTSVTGYNEQYF. In nucleotides, the CDR3 is TGTGCCAGTAGTATAGATGACACGAGCGTGACAGGGTACAACGAGCAGTACTTC.

V is TRBV29-1 and J is TRBJ2-5; 8 bases are shared with TRBD1. The CDR3 extends over 13 amino acids. V was clipped by 3 bases and J by 4 bases; unmatched bases: 4. Germline V gives CDR1 SQVTM, CDR2 ANQGSEA. The CDR3 is CSVDPGGRETQYF. The CDR3 bases are TGCAGCGTTGACCCAGGGGGCCGAGAGACCCAGTACTTC.

The chain couples TRBV19 to TRBJ1-5, with TRBD1 identical over 12 bases. The CDR3 is made up of 16 amino acids. CDR1 is LNHDA, CDR2 SQIVND, per germline (reference sequence). Germline trimming cut 2 bases from V and 6 bases from J; bases unmatched to any gene: 5. CDR3 bases: TGTGCCAGTAGTATAATGGGGACAGGGGGCTTTCAGCCCCAGCATTTT. Translated, it gives CASSIMGTGGFQPQHF. The whole variable domain, remainder taken from reference TRBV19 and TRBJ1-5, is DGGITQSPKYLFRKEGQNVTLSCEQNLNHDAMYWYRQDPGQGLRLIYYSQIVNDFQKGDIAEGYSVSREKKESFPLTVTSAQKNPTAFYLCASSIMGTGGFQPQHFGDGTRLSIL.

The chain combines TRBV19 with TRBJ1-6; 7 bases are shared with TRBD1. V shed 5 bases and J 6 bases; nucleotides not matched to a gene: 7. The CDR3 is 15 amino acids. Looked up from germline, CDR1 is LNHDA and CDR2 is SQIVND (reference sequence). The CDR3 loop reads CASSSQQGSNSPLHF. CDR3 nucleotide sequence: TGTGCCAGTAGTTCCCAACAGGGGAGTAATTCACCCCTCCACTTT.

The chain is built from TRBV19 and TRBJ2-3, with 8 bases identical to TRBD1. Germline lookup yields CDR1 LNHDA and CDR2 SQIVND (reference sequence). V trimming: 5 bases; J trimming: 3 bases; junction bases outside the gene matches: 10. CDR3 length equals 16 residues. This CDR3 is CASSDTWTGLTDTQYF. The CDR3 nucleotides read TGTGCCAGTAGTGACACCTGGACAGGGCTTACAGATACGCAGTATTTT.

This clone was seen a few times. V is TRBV4-2 and J is TRBJ2-1; D unresolved. This CDR3 comprises 14 residues. Germline V gives CDR1 LGHNA, CDR2 YNFKEQ. V was pared by 0 bases and J by 8 bases, with 11 bases between. As DNA, the CDR3 is TGTGCCAGCAGCCAAGATGGGTGGAGCGATGAGCAGTTCTTC. This codes for CASSQDGWSDEQFF.

The rearrangement joins TRBV6-1 to TRBJ1-2; the D gene is possibly TRBD1 (5 bases). The V end was cut by 2 bases, the J end by 7 bases, with 8 bases between. This CDR3 is built from 12 residues. Germline V gives CDR1 MNHNS, CDR2 SASEGT. CDR3 nucleotide sequence: TGTGCCAGCAGTGAACTCAGGGTTGGCTACACCTTC. This codes for CASSELRVGYTF.

This clone was seen only a few times. The chain carries TRBV2 and TRBJ2-2, with 7 bases fitting TRBD1. The CDR3 runs to 13 residues. The junction had 8 bases not matched to a gene; V was cut back by 9 bases and J by 7 bases. Germline-derived CDR1 and CDR2 are SNHLY and FYNNEI. CDR3: CARTGAADGELFF. For the CDR3, the DNA is TGTGCCAGAACAGGGGCCGCGGACGGGGAGCTGTTTTTT.

Concerning this clone itself: Other DNA sequences within the sample encode an identical CDR3. J is TRBJ1-5 and V is TRBV3-1 (or the pseudogene TRBV3-2); tentative D call: TRBD1 (6 bases). CDR3 length: 13 amino acids. In germline, CDR1 is LGHDT, CDR2 YNNKEL (reference sequence). V was cut by 3 bases and J by 7 bases, with 10 bases left in between. CDR3 sequence reads: CASSQGARQPQHF. CDR3 coding DNA: TGTGCCAGCAGCCAGGGGGCTCGGCAGCCCCAGCATTTT.

The chain carries TRBV7-9 and TRBJ2-1; 14 bases fit TRBD2. This CDR3 is built from 18 residues. CDR1 and CDR2 (germline): SEHNR, FQNEAQ (reference sequence). The V gene end was trimmed by 4 bases and the J gene end by 2 bases; junction bases not matched to a gene: 7. The CDR3 region is CASSSLTGLAGAYNEQFF. The DNA of the CDR3 is TGTGCCAGCAGCTCCTTGACGGGACTAGCGGGAGCCTACAATGAGCAGTTCTTC. Variable domain in full (rest from reference TRBV7-9 and TRBJ2-1): DTGVSQNPRHKITKRGQNVTFRCDPISEHNRLYWYRQTLGQGPEFLTYFQNEAQLEKSRLLSDRFSAERPKGSFSTLEIQRTEQGDSAMYLCASSSLTGLAGAYNEQFFGPGTRLTVL.

This chain links TRBV14 with TRBJ2-2, with a possible D match to TRBD2 (6 bases). V shed 3 bases and J shed 4 bases, with 12 bases lying between them. The CDR3 has 15 residues. From germline, CDR1 is SGHDN and CDR2 FVKESK. CDR3 DNA: TGTGCCAGCAGCCAGTGGGGGGAACCCACCGGGGAGCTGTTTTTT. It yields the protein CASSQWGEPTGELFF.

This chain links TRBV7-8 with TRBJ1-3; 7 bases align to TRBD1. Germline-derived CDR1 and CDR2 are SGHVS and FQNEAQ. The J segment lost 1 base and the V segment lost 1 base, leaving 7 bases of the junction unmatched. The CDR3 runs 17 residues. The CDR3 spells CASSLVGRGASGNTIYF. CDR3 nucleotide sequence: TGTGCCAGCAGCTTAGTCGGCAGGGGGGCATCTGGAAACACCATATATTTT.

The chain carries TRBV2 and TRBJ1-2, with 9 bases aligning to TRBD1. The length of the CDR3 is 14 residues. Germline V lookup: CDR1 SNHLY, CDR2 FYNNEI. V lost 5 bases and J lost 8; bases outside the gene matches: 9. CDR3 sequence reads: CASSFTGGAEGYTF. DNA of the CDR3: TGTGCCAGCAGTTTCACAGGGGGCGCGGAAGGCTACACCTTC. Together with reference TRBV2 and TRBJ1-2, the CDR3 gives the full variable domain: EPEVTQTPSHQVTQMGQEVILRCVPISNHLYFYWYRQILGQKVEFLVSFYNNEISEKSEIFDDQFSVERPDGSNFTLKIRSTKLEDSAMYFCASSFTGGAEGYTFGSGTRLTVV.